The 30 T cell receptor beta chains reported below all come from one sample, sequenced in a study of response to subunit inactivated influenza vaccine. TCRdb re-called the RT-PCR reads with MiXCR, one entry per CDR3 protein. The repertoire holds around 480,000 distinct CDR3 sequences, with about 17% as singletons. Material: CD4+ T cells sorted from PBMCs, obtained about 24 months after vaccination. The receptors here all came from a man between 45 and 75 years old who received an inactivated influenza vaccine.

This clonotype showed up just a few times. The chain combines TRBV3-1 with TRBJ2-7; D possibly uses TRBD1 or TRBD2 (5 bases each). This CDR3 contains 12 residues. Germline CDR1 is LGHDT and CDR2 is YNNKEL (reference sequence). Trimming removed 1 base from V and 7 bases from J, with 8 bases in between. The CDR3 region has the DNA TGTGCCAGCAGCCAAGGGTGGGGGGAGCAGTACTTC. Translating gives CASSQGWGEQYF.

This chain uses TRBV12-3 or TRBV12-4 with TRBJ2-5, with TRBD2 identical over 7 bases. After removal of 3 bases from V and 5 bases from J, the junction contained 6 bases not matched to a gene. The CDR3 totals 14 residues. CDR3 sequence (DNA): TGTGCCAGCAGTTTCGCGGGGGAGCGGGAGACCCAGTACTTC. Translation: CASSFAGERETQYF.

This clonotype occurred a few times. The rearrangement joins TRBV6-4 to TRBJ1-5, with D unclear. Germline V gene sequence: CDR1 MRHNA, CDR2 SNTAGT. V shed 0 bases and J shed 7 bases, with 13 bases lying between them. This CDR3 has 15 amino acids. The CDR3 sequence is CASSDSKGLGQPQHF. Written as DNA, the CDR3 is TGTGCCAGCAGTGACTCGAAAGGGTTGGGACAGCCCCAGCATTTT.

This clonotype was seen only a few times. V usage is TRBV28 and J usage is TRBJ1-1, with D unresolved. CDR3 length equals 15 residues. Germline CDR1 reads MDHEN; CDR2 reads SYDVKM. V lost 6 bases and J 1 base, leaving 15 bases between the germline ends. The CDR3 DNA reads TGTGCCAGCAGCTTGGACCGGGTACCGAACACTGAAGCTTTCTTT. Translating gives CASSLDRVPNTEAFF.

This clonotype was detected a few times. V and J are TRBV4-1 and TRBJ2-5, with a tentative D call TRBD1 (5 bases). The germline V and J ends were trimmed by 0 bases and 2 bases, with 7 bases remaining between them. Germline loops: CDR1 MGHRA, CDR2 YSYEKL. This CDR3 is built from 14 residues. The CDR3 spells CASSQEGAQETQYF. CDR3 in DNA: TGCGCCAGCAGCCAAGAAGGGGCACAAGAGACCCAGTACTTC.

The rearrangement links TRBV28 to TRBJ1-2, with D unresolved. Germline V gene sequence: CDR1 MDHEN, CDR2 SYDVKM. V was cut by 3 bases and J by 2 bases, with 13 bases left in between. The CDR3 is made up of 15 amino acids. Here the CDR3 DNA reads TGTGCCAGCAGTTTTGCGGGCCCTACCAACTATGGCTACACCTTC. It yields the protein CASSFAGPTNYGYTF.

The V gene is TRBV20-1, the J gene TRBJ1-5; possibly TRBD1 for D (5 bases). Germline V gives CDR1 DFQATT, CDR2 SNEGSKA (reference sequence). The V and J ends lost 7 bases and 0 bases respectively, with 16 bases between them. This CDR3 spans 15 amino acids. The CDR3 spells CSVGSGRYSNQPQHF. The CDR3 region has the DNA TGCAGTGTGGGGTCAGGGCGTTATAGCAATCAGCCCCAGCATTTT.

The chain is built from TRBV9 and TRBJ2-2; D remains ambiguous. Germline V gives CDR1 SGDLS, CDR2 YYNGEE. Trimming took 1 base from V and 3 from J, leaving 4 bases between them. This CDR3 has 13 amino acids. The CDR3 DNA reads TGTGCCAGCAGCGTACTCTACACCGGGGAGCTGTTTTTT. Translated: CASSVLYTGELFF.

This chain links TRBV30 with TRBJ2-2; D is unclear. V lost 7 bases and J lost 4, with 16 bases in between. In germline, CDR1 is GTSNPN, CDR2 SVGIG (reference sequence). The CDR3 contains 14 residues. CDR3 region: CASRREPGTGELFF. CDR3 nucleotide sequence: TGTGCCTCCCGCCGAGAGCCGGGCACCGGGGAGCTGTTTTTT.

Many counts were recorded for this clonotype. V is TRBV6-2 or TRBV6-3 and J is TRBJ2-2; TRBD1 matches at 8 bases. The V gene end was trimmed by 5 bases and the J gene end by 1 base; junction bases not matched to a gene: 9. Germline assignment: CDR1 MNHEY and CDR2 SVGEGT. The CDR3 runs to 17 residues. DNA for the CDR3: TGTGCCAGCAGTCACTTCCCCGGGACAGGGAACACCGGGGAGCTGTTTTTT. It specifies CASSHFPGTGNTGELFF.

As to this clonotype: Just one base apart from a much larger clone, this may be a read error. The chain recombines TRBV20-1 with TRBJ2-1; the D gene could be TRBD1 or TRBD2 (6 bases each). Between the trimmed V and J ends, which lost 6 bases and 5 bases, there was a span of 20 bases. Germline CDR1 is DFQATT and CDR2 is SNEGSKA (reference sequence). The CDR3 is made up of 15 amino acids. The CDR3: CSATTPGGNHNEQFF. CDR3 nucleotides: TGCAGTGCAACCACCCCCGGGGGCAATCACAATGAGCAGTTCTTC.

The V and J genes are TRBV5-6 and TRBJ2-1; 14 bases line up with TRBD2. The CDR3 is made up of 16 amino acids. V trimming: 0 bases; J trimming: 6 bases; junction bases outside the gene matches: 2. Germline values: CDR1 SGHDT, CDR2 YYEEEE. The chain's CDR3 is CASSLAGTSGSNEQFF. CDR3 DNA sequence: TGTGCCAGCAGCTTGGCCGGGACTAGCGGGAGCAATGAGCAGTTCTTC.

The rearrangement links TRBV12-3 or TRBV12-4 to TRBJ2-4; D not certain. The V end was cut by 8 bases, the J end by 5 bases, with 10 bases between. The CDR3 loop spans 12 amino acids. The CDR3 coding sequence is TGTGCCAGCCTGGACCGCCAAAACATTCAGTACTTC. It translates to CASLDRQNIQYF.

The CDR3 coding sequence is TGTGCCACCAGCAGAGATCCGGGGCCCGAAAAACTGTTTTTT. It encodes CATSRDPGPEKLFF. V usage is TRBV15 and J usage is TRBJ1-4; possibly TRBD1 for D (5 bases). Germline V gene sequence: CDR1 LNHNV, CDR2 YYDKDF (reference sequence). The CDR3 is made up of 14 amino acids. Trimming removed 0 bases from V and 8 bases from J, with 10 bases in between.

This clonotype was seen a few times. The J gene is TRBJ1-1, the V gene TRBV20-1; 8 nucleotides align to TRBD1. V shed 2 bases, J shed 6 bases, and the junction held 8 bases outside the gene matches. The length of the CDR3 is 14 residues. The germline gives CDR1 DFQATT, CDR2 SNEGSKA (reference sequence). The CDR3 DNA sequence: TGCAGTGCTAGACAGGGGGCTGGTAACGCTGAAGCTTTCTTT. Translating gives CSARQGAGNAEAFF.

The chain has TRBV5-1 and TRBJ2-5; D is possibly TRBD2 (5 bases). Germline CDR1 SGHRS, CDR2 YFSETQ. The CDR3 sequence is 14 residues long. With 1 base removed from V and 5 bases from J, the gap between germline ends came to 12 bases. The CDR3 loop is CASSLLRPGETQYF. The CDR3 coding sequence is TGCGCCAGCAGCTTGCTACGCCCGGGGGAGACCCAGTACTTC.

J is TRBJ2-5 and V is TRBV12-3 or TRBV12-4; D assignment may be TRBD1 or TRBD2 (5 bases each). The V and J ends lost 5 bases and 10 bases respectively, with 23 bases between them. CDR3 length: 15 amino acids. The CDR3 loop reads CASSLSGTSEVVQYF. CDR3 sequence (DNA): TGTGCCAGCAGTCTCTCCGGGACCAGTGAAGTAGTCCAGTACTTC.

This clonotype was seen more than once but under ten times. This sequence joins TRBV12-3 or TRBV12-4 and TRBJ2-5; D unclear. V lost 6 bases and J 4 bases, leaving 15 bases between the germline ends. This CDR3 contains 14 residues. CDR3 amino acids: CASRKGPRIETQYF. The DNA of the CDR3 is TGTGCCAGCAGAAAAGGACCAAGGATAGAGACCCAGTACTTC.

V is TRBV5-6 and J is TRBJ2-5, with D maybe TRBD2 (5 bases). Germline CDR1 SGHDT, CDR2 YYEEEE. This CDR3 has 14 amino acids. Trimming pared 6 bases from V and 5 bases from J, leaving 17 bases between. The DNA of the CDR3 is TGTGCCAGCAATCACATGAGGGTTGGTGAGACCCAGTACTTC. Protein: CASNHMRVGETQYF.

This chain uses TRBV5-1 with TRBJ2-7; maybe TRBD1 (6 bases). Germline V gene lookup returns CDR1 SGHRS and CDR2 YFSETQ. Trimming took 4 bases from V and 2 from J, leaving 16 bases between them. This CDR3 has 15 residues. CDR3 protein: CASSPQGAGPYEQYF. DNA of the CDR3: TGCGCCAGCAGCCCACAGGGCGCTGGTCCCTACGAGCAGTACTTC.

This chain joins TRBV5-1 and TRBJ2-2, with 7 bases fitting TRBD1. Germline V lookup: CDR1 SGHRS, CDR2 YFSETQ. The V gene end was trimmed by 0 bases and the J gene end by 6 bases; junction bases not matched to a gene: 5. The CDR3 is made up of 15 amino acids. The CDR3 nucleotides read TGCGCCAGCAGCTTGGGTCAGGGGGATGCCGGGGAGCTGTTTTTT. It encodes CASSLGQGDAGELFF.

The rearrangement joins TRBV27 to TRBJ1-1; D may be TRBD1 (5 bases). The V end lost 2 bases, the J end lost 6 bases, and 16 bases lay between the germline ends. CDR1 and CDR2 (germline): MNHEY, SMNVEV (reference sequence). The CDR3 length is 15 residues. In DNA form, the CDR3 reads TGTGCCAGCAGTTTAGGGGGAACGATTGTATCTGAAGCTTTCTTT. Translation: CASSLGGTIVSEAFF.

The chain uses TRBV6-5 and TRBJ1-1; D gene unclear. This CDR3 comprises 14 residues. Germline assignment: CDR1 MNHEY and CDR2 SVGAGI. Trimming stripped 0 bases from V and 0 bases from J, with 5 bases between. CDR3 bases: TGTGCCAGCAGTTACTCGATCTTGAACACTGAAGCTTTCTTT. Residues: CASSYSILNTEAFF.

This chain joins TRBV15 and TRBJ1-1, with D possibly matching TRBD1 (6 bases). Per germline, CDR1 LNHNV and CDR2 YYDKDF (reference sequence). V dropped 1 base and J dropped 8 bases, with 11 bases sitting between them. CDR3 size: 13 residues. The CDR3 reads CATSRVQGTEAFF. The CDR3 DNA sequence: TGTGCCACCAGCAGAGTTCAAGGGACAGAAGCTTTCTTT.

This clonotype was counted only a few times. Here the CDR3 DNA reads TGTGCCAGCAGTACAAGGACAGGTGGTAATTCACCCCTCCACTTT. Its translation: CASSTRTGGNSPLHF. This chain uses TRBV12-3 or TRBV12-4 with TRBJ1-6; 7 bases map to TRBD1. With V trimmed by 5 bases and J by 6 bases, 7 bases remained unmatched. This CDR3 region has 15 residues.

This clonotype was counted at least ten times. The chain recombines TRBV9 with TRBJ1-1; 7 bases are shared with TRBD1. The length of the CDR3 is 14 residues. Germline V gene data show CDR1 as SGDLS and CDR2 as YYNGEE. V lost 2 bases, J lost 5 bases, and 6 bases stayed unmatched. The CDR3 here is CASSVDRVRTEAFF. The CDR3 nucleotides read TGTGCCAGCAGCGTTGACAGGGTTCGAACTGAAGCTTTCTTT. The full variable domain, rest sourced from reference TRBV9 and TRBJ1-1, is DSGVTQTPKHLITATGQRVTLRCSPRSGDLSVYWYQQSLDQGLQFLIQYYNGEERAKGNILERFSAQQFPDLHSELNLSSLELGDSALYFCASSVDRVRTEAFFGQGTRLTVV.

This chain uses TRBV24-1 with TRBJ2-1; perhaps TRBD2 as D (6 bases). The germline V gene encodes CDR1 KGHDR and CDR2 SFDVKD. This CDR3 has 13 amino acids. Trimming stripped 7 bases from V and 4 bases from J, with 10 bases between. CDR3 amino acids: CATRGGGYNEQFF. In DNA, the CDR3 is TGTGCCACCAGGGGAGGCGGATACAATGAGCAGTTCTTC.

The chain is built from TRBV20-1 and TRBJ1-1, with 7 bases aligning to TRBD1. Trimming cost V 0 bases and J 8 bases; bases outside gene matches: 12. Per the germline V gene, CDR1 is DFQATT and CDR2 is SNEGSKA (reference sequence). This CDR3 is built from 15 residues. The CDR3 region is CSARDLGTAGLEAFF. The CDR3 nucleotides read TGCAGTGCTAGAGACCTAGGGACAGCGGGTCTGGAAGCTTTCTTT.

The chain is built from TRBV20-1 and TRBJ2-3; D is undetermined. Trimming removed 3 bases at V and 3 bases at J, with 16 bases between. Germline V gene sequence: CDR1 DFQATT, CDR2 SNEGSKA (reference sequence). This CDR3 region has 15 residues. CDR3 in DNA: TGCAGTGCTAGGCAGGCCGCCAGAGGTACAGATACGCAGTATTTT. Translating gives CSARQAARGTDTQYF.

There are a few counts of this clonotype. The chain uses TRBV11-2 and TRBJ2-6, with no clear D. This CDR3 is built from 18 residues. CDR1 is SGHAT and CDR2 is FQNNGV in the germline V gene. V dropped 1 base and J dropped 0 bases, with 13 bases sitting between them. The CDR3 protein is CASSLVYSLSSGANVLTF. The CDR3 DNA reads TGTGCCAGCAGCTTAGTTTACAGCCTAAGCTCTGGGGCCAACGTCCTGACTTTC.